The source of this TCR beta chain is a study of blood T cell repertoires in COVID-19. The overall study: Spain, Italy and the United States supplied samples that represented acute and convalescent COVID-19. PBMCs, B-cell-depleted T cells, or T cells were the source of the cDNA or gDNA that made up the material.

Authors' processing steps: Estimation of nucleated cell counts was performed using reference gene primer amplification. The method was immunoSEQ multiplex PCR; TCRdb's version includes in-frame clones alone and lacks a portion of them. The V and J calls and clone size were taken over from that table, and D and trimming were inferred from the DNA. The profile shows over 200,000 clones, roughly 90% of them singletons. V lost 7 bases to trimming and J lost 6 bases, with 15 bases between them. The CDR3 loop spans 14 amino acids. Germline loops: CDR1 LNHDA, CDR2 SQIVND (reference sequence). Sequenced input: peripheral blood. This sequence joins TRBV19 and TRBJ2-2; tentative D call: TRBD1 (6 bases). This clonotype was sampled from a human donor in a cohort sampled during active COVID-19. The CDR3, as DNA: TGTGCCAGTATTGAAACAGGGTACGCCGGGGAGCTGTTTTTT. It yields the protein CASIETGYAGELFF.